This T cell receptor beta chain was captured in a study of blood T cell repertoires in COVID-19. Study at large: Specimens from acute and convalescent COVID-19 originated in the United States, Italy and Spain. T cells, B-cell-depleted T cells, or PBMCs supplied cDNA or gDNA.

V was shortened by 0 bases and J by 2 bases, with 10 bases between the two germline ends. The germline CDR1 and CDR2 sequences are LGHDT and YNNKEL (reference sequence). The CDR3 is made up of 15 amino acids. Original processing notes: It was from reference gene primer amplification that nucleated cell counts were estimated. The method was immunoSEQ multiplex PCR; TCRdb's version includes in-frame clones alone and lacks a portion of them. The V and J calls and the clone size are those of that table, but D and trimming were determined from the DNA. The sample has some 220,000 clones, approximately 86% seen once.

The V and J genes are TRBV3-1 (or the pseudogene TRBV3-2) and TRBJ1-1; possible D gene TRBD1, 6 bases. The sequence was collected from a woman aged 60 to 75 with active or convalescent COVID-19. Sequenced sample: peripheral blood. CDR3 in amino acids: CASSQEGQLNTEAFF. The CDR3 DNA sequence: TGTGCCAGCAGCCAAGAGGGACAACTAAACACTGAAGCTTTCTTT.